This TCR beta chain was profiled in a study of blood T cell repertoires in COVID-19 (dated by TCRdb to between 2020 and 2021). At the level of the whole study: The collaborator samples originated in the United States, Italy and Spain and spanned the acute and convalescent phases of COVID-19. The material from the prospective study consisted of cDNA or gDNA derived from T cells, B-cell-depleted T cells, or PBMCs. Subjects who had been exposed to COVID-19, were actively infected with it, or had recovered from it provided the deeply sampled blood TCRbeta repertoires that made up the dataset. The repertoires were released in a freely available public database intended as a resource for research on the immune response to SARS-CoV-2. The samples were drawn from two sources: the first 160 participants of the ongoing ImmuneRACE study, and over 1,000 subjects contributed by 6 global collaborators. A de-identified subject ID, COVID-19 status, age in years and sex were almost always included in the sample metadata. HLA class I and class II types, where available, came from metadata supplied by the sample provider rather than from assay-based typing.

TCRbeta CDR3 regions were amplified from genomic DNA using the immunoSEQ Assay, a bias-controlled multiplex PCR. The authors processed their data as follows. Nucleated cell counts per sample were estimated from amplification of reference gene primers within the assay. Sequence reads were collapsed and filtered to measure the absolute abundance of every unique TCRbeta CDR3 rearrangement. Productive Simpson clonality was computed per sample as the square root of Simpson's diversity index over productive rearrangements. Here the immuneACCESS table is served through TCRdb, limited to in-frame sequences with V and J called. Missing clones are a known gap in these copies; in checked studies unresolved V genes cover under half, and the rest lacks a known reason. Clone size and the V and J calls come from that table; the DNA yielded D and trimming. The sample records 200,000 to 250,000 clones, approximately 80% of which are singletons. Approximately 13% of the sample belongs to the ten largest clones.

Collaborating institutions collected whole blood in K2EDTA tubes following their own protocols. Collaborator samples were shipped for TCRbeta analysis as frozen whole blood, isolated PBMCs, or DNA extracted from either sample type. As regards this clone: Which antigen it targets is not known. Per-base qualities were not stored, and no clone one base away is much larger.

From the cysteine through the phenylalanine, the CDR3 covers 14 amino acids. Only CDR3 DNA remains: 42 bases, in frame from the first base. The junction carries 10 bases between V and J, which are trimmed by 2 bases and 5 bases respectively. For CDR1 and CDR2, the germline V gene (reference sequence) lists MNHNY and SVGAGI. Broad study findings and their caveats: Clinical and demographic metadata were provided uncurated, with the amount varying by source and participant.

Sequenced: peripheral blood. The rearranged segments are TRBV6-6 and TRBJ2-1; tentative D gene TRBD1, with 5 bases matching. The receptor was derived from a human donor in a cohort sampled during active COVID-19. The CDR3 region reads CASSYRDRNNEQFF. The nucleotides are TGTGCCAGCAGTTACAGAGACAGAAACAATGAGCAGTTCTTC.